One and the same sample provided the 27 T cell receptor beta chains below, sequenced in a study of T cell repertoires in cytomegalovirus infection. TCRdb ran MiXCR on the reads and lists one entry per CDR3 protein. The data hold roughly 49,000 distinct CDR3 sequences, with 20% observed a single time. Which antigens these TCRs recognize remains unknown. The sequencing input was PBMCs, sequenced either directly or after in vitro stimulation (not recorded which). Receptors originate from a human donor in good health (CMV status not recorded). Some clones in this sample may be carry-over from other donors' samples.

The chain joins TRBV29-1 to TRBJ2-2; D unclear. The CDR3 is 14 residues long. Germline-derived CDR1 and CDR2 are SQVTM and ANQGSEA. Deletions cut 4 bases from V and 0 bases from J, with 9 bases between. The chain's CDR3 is CSVAPDANTGELFF. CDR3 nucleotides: TGCAGCGTTGCCCCTGACGCGAACACCGGGGAGCTGTTTTTT.

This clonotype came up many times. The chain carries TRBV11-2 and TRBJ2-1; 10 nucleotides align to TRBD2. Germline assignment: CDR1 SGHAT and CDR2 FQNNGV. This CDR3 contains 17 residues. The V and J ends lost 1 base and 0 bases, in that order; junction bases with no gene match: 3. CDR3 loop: CASSLAGLASSYNEQFF. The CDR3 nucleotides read TGTGCCAGCAGCTTAGCGGGACTAGCGAGCTCCTACAATGAGCAGTTCTTC.

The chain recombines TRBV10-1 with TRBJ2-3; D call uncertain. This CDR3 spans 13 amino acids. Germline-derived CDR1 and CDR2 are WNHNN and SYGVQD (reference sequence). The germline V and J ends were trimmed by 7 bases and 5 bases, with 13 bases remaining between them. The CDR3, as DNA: TGCGCCAGCAATCAAGGCTCGGGAGATACGCAGTATTTT. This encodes CASNQGSGDTQYF.

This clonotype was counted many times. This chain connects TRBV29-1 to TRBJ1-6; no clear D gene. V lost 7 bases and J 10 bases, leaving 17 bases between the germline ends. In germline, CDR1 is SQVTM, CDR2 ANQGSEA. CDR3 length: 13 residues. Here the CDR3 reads CSAQPDEGSPLHF. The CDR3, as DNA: TGCAGCGCCCAGCCGGATGAAGGGTCACCCCTCCACTTT.

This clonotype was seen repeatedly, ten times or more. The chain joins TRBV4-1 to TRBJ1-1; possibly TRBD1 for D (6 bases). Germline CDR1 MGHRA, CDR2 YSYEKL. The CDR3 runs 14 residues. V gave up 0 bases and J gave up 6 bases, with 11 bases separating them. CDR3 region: CASSQEPGAAEAFF. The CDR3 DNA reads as TGCGCCAGCAGCCAAGAACCGGGGGCAGCTGAAGCTTTCTTT.

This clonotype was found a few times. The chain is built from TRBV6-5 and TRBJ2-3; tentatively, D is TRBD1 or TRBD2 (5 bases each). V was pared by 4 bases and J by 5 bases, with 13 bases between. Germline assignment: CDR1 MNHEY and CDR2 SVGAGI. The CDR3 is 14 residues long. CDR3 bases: TGTGCCAGCAGTTCCCCAGGGAGTGGAGATACGCAGTATTTT. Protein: CASSSPGSGDTQYF.

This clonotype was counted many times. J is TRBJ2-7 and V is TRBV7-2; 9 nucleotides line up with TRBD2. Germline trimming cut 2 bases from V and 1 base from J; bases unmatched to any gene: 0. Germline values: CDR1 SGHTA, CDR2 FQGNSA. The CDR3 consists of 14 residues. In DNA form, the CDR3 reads TGTGCCAGCAGCTTAAGCGGGGGGTCCTACGAGCAGTACTTC. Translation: CASSLSGGSYEQYF.

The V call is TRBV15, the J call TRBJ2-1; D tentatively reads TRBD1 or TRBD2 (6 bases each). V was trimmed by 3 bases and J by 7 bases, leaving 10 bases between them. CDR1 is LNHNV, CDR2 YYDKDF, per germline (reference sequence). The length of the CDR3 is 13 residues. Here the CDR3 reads CATSSGGGNEQFF. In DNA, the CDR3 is TGTGCCACCAGCAGTGGAGGGGGAAATGAGCAGTTCTTC.

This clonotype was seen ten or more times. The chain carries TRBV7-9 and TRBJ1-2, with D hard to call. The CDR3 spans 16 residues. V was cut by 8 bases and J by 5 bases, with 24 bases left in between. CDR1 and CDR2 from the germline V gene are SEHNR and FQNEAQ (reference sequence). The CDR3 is CASPSAADSAGYGYTF. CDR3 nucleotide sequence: TGTGCCAGCCCTAGCGCCGCAGATTCGGCGGGGTATGGCTACACCTTC.

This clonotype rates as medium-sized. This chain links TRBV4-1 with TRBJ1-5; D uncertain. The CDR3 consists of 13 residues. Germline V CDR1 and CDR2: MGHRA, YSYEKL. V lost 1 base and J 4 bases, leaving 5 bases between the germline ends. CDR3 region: CASSQVLNQPQHF. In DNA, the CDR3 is TGCGCCAGCAGCCAAGTCCTAAATCAGCCCCAGCATTTT.

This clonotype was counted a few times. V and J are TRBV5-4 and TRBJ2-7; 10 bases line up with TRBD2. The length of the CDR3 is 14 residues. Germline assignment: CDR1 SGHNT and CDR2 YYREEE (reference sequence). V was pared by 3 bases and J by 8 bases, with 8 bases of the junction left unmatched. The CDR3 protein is CASSSSKTSGQQYF. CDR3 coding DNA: TGTGCCAGCAGCTCTTCCAAGACTAGCGGGCAGCAGTACTTC.

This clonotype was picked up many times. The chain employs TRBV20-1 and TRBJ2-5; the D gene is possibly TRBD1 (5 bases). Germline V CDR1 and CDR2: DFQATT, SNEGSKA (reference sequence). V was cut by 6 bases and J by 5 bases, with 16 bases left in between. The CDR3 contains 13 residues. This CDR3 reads CSAVTQGSETQYF. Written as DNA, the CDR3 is TGCAGTGCAGTTACGCAGGGTTCCGAGACCCAGTACTTC.

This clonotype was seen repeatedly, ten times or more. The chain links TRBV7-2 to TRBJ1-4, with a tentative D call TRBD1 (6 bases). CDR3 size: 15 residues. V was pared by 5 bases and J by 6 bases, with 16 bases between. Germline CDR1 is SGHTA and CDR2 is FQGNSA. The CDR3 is CASSPGGGQDEKLFF. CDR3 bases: TGTGCCAGCAGCCCCGGGGGGGGGCAGGATGAAAAACTGTTTTTT.

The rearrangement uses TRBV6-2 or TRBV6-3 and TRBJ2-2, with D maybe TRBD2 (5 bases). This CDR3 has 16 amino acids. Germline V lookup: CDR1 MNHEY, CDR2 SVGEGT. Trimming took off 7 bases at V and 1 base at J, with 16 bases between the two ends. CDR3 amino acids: CASKARLIGNTGELFF. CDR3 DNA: TGTGCCAGCAAAGCCCGACTAATTGGGAACACCGGGGAGCTGTTTTTT.

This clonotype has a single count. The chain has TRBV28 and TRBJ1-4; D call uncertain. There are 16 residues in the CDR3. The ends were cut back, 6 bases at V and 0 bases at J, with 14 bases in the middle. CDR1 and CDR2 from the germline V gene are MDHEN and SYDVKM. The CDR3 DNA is TGTGCCAGCAGCCCGGCCCTTCAGGCAACTAATGAAAAACTGTTTTTT. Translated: CASSPALQATNEKLFF.

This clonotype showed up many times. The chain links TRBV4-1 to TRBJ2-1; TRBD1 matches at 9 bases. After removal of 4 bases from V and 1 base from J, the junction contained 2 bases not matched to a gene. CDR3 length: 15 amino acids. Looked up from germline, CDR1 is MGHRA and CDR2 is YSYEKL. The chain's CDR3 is CASSPDRGSYNEQFF. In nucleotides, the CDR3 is TGCGCCAGCAGCCCGGACAGGGGTTCCTACAATGAGCAGTTCTTC.

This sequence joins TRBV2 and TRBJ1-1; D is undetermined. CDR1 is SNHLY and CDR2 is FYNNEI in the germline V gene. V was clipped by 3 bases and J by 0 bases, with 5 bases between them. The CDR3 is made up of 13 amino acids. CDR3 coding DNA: TGTGCCAGCAGTGACCAGGTGAACACTGAAGCTTTCTTT. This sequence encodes CASSDQVNTEAFF.

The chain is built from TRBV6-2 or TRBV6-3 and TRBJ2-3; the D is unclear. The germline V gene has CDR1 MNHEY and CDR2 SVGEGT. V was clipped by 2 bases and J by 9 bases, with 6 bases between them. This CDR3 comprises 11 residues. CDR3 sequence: CASSYPETQYF. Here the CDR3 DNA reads TGTGCCAGCAGTTACCCGGAGACGCAGTATTTT.

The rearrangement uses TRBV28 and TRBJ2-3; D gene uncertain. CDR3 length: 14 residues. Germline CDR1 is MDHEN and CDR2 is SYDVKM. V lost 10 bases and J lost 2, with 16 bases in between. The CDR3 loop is CATQQYPNTDTQYF. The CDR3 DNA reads TGTGCCACTCAACAGTACCCAAACACAGATACGCAGTATTTT.

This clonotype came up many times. In nucleotides, the CDR3 is TGTGCCAGCAGCTCGGGACTAGCCGTCTACGAGCAGTACTTC. This codes for CASSSGLAVYEQYF. This sequence joins TRBV7-9 and TRBJ2-7, with 9 bases identical to TRBD2. The CDR3 has 14 residues. From germline, CDR1 is SEHNR and CDR2 FQNEAQ (reference sequence). The V and J ends lost 4 bases and 3 bases, in that order; junction bases with no gene match: 4.

This chain's CDR3 is CSARGSGQGAYEQYF. For the CDR3, the DNA is TGCAGTGCTAGAGGGTCCGGACAGGGGGCCTACGAGCAGTACTTC. The rearrangement joins TRBV20-1 to TRBJ2-7; 10 bases are a match to TRBD1. Germline V gives CDR1 DFQATT, CDR2 SNEGSKA (reference sequence). V was pared by 1 base and J by 2 bases, with 5 bases of the junction left unmatched. The CDR3 is 15 amino acids.

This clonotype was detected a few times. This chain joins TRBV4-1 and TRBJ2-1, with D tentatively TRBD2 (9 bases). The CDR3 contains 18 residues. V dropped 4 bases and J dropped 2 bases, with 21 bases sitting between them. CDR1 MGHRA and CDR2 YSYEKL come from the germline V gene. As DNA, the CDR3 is TGCGCCAGCAGCCGGACAGGGAATCGCGGGGGGGCCTACAATGAGCAGTTCTTC. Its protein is CASSRTGNRGGAYNEQFF.

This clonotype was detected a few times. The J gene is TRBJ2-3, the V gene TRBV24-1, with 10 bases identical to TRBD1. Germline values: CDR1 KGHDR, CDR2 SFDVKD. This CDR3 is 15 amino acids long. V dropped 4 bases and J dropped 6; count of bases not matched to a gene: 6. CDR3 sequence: CATSDPGQGRDTQYF. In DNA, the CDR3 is TGTGCCACCAGTGACCCGGGACAGGGGCGGGATACGCAGTATTTT.

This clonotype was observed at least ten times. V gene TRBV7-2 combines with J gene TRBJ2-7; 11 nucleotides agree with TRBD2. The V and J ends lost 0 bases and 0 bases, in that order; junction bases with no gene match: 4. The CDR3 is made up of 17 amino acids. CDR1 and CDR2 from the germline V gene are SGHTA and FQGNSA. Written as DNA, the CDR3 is TGTGCCAGCAGCTTAGCGGCTAGCGGGGGGATCTCCTACGAGCAGTACTTC. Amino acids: CASSLAASGGISYEQYF.

CDR3 loop: CASSQSPGQGYEQYF. In DNA, the CDR3 is TGCGCCAGCAGTCAGTCGCCGGGACAGGGTTACGAGCAGTACTTC. The V and J genes are TRBV23-1 and TRBJ2-7; 9 positions match TRBD1. TRBV23-1 is treated as an ORF (open reading frame) with a function not yet certain. With 3 bases clipped from V and 4 bases from J, the junction kept 7 bases outside the gene matches. The CDR3 runs 15 residues.

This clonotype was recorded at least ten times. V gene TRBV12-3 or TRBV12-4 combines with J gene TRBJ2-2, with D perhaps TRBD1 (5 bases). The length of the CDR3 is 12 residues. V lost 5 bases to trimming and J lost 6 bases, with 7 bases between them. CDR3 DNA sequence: TGTGCCAGCAGTCCAGGGTCCGGGGAGCTGTTTTTT. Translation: CASSPGSGELFF.

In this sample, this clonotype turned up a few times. The CDR3 nucleotides read TGCAGCGTCGATAGCGGGAGAAGGGATACGCAGTATTTT. The encoded protein is CSVDSGRRDTQYF. V usage is TRBV29-1 and J usage is TRBJ2-3; 9 bases line up with TRBD2. CDR3 length equals 13 residues. Per germline, CDR1 SQVTM and CDR2 ANQGSEA. J was trimmed by 6 bases and V by 6 bases; bases with no gene match: 7.